The 13 T cell receptor beta chains in this list originate from one sample, sequenced in a study of immune evolution from preneoplasia to lung adenocarcinoma (dated by TCRdb to 2020 to 2023). Library method: the immunoSEQ multiplex PCR assay. This immuneACCESS table, as held by TCRdb, lists in-frame sequences with V and J called but not all clones. Of the missing ones, under half trace to an unresolved V gene in checked studies; the others have no known cause. Across this sample there are approximately 6,600 clones, with approximately 75% seen only once. The top ten constitute around 10% of the sample. Sample: FFPE adjacent normal lung tissue. Receptors originate from an older donor with lung adenocarcinoma.

The sample holds a few counts of this clone. The J gene is TRBJ1-1, the V gene TRBV30, with 12 bases aligning to TRBD1. In germline, CDR1 is GTSNPN, CDR2 SVGIG (reference sequence). This CDR3 contains 16 residues. V lost 6 bases, J lost 1 base, and 9 bases stayed unmatched. The CDR3 spells CACWGTGGRWNTEAFF. Here the CDR3 DNA reads TGTGCCTGCTGGGGGACAGGGGGCCGCTGGAACACTGAAGCTTTCTTT.

This chain connects TRBV7-3 to TRBJ1-5, with TRBD1 identical over 8 bases. Germline assignment: CDR1 SGHTA and CDR2 FQGTGA. This CDR3 has 14 residues. V was pared by 5 bases and J by 6 bases, with 6 bases of the junction left unmatched. This CDR3 reads CASSATGAGQPQHF. In nucleotides, the CDR3 is TGTGCCAGCAGCGCGACAGGGGCAGGTCAGCCCCAGCATTTT.

This chain connects TRBV30 to TRBJ1-5, with a possible D match to TRBD1 (6 bases). Germline loops: CDR1 GTSNPN, CDR2 SVGIG (reference sequence). CDR3 size: 15 residues. V gave up 0 bases and J gave up 0 bases, with 9 bases separating them. The CDR3 here is CAWSVGQLSNQPQHF. The CDR3 region has the DNA TGTGCCTGGAGTGTAGGACAGCTTAGCAATCAGCCCCAGCATTTT.

A single count supports this clone. The chain joins TRBV6-6 to TRBJ2-1; the match to TRBD2 covers 12 bases. Per germline, CDR1 MNHNY and CDR2 SVGAGI (reference sequence). With V trimmed by 6 bases and J by 8 bases, 8 bases remained unmatched. The CDR3 runs 15 residues. In nucleotides, the CDR3 is TGTGCCAGCAGCCCACTAGCGGGGGGAAACGATGAGCAGTTCTTC. Translation gives CASSPLAGGNDEQFF.

This sequence joins TRBV15 and TRBJ2-7, with 8 bases fitting TRBD2. CDR1 is LNHNV and CDR2 is YYDKDF in the germline V gene (reference sequence). This CDR3 contains 15 residues. The V and J ends lost 0 bases and 7 bases, in that order; junction bases with no gene match: 8. The CDR3 region has the DNA TGTGCCACCAGCAGAGATAGTCCGGGACTAGGGGAGCAGTACTTC. Amino acids: CATSRDSPGLGEQYF. The full variable domain, with the rest looked up from reference TRBV15 and TRBJ2-7, is DAMVIQNPRYQVTQFGKPVTLSCSQTLNHNVMYWYQQKSSQAPKLLFHYYDKDFNNEADTPDNFQSRRPNTSFCFLDIRSPGLGDTAMYLCATSRDSPGLGEQYFGPGTRLTVT.

CDR3 bases: TGTGCCAGCAGGCCGCCAGGGGTTAATGAAAAACTGTTTTTT. Protein sequence: CASRPPGVNEKLFF. J is TRBJ1-4 and V is TRBV28; D might be TRBD1 (6 bases). V dropped 6 bases and J dropped 4 bases, with 12 bases sitting between them. Looked up from germline, CDR1 is MDHEN and CDR2 is SYDVKM. This CDR3 is built from 14 residues.

This chain joins TRBV5-1 and TRBJ1-1; a possible D gene is TRBD1 (5 bases). Germline CDR1 reads SGHRS; CDR2 reads YFSETQ. CDR3 size: 13 residues. V lost 3 bases to trimming and J lost 1 base, with 7 bases between them. In DNA form, the CDR3 reads TGCGCCAGCAGCTATACAGGGAACACTGAAGCTTTCTTT. Protein: CASSYTGNTEAFF.

A few counts support this clone. V is TRBV5-1 and J is TRBJ2-5; no firm D call. CDR1 is SGHRS, CDR2 YFSETQ, per germline. The CDR3 runs to 14 residues. The V and J ends lost 1 base and 0 bases respectively, with 7 bases between them. CDR3 nucleotide sequence: TGCGCCAGCAGCTTGACGGCGAACCAAGAGACCCAGTACTTC. Translation gives CASSLTANQETQYF.

The chain couples TRBV19 to TRBJ2-7; TRBD1 matches 11 bases. The length of the CDR3 is 15 residues. The junction had 8 bases not matched to a gene; V was cut back by 6 bases and J by 4 bases. CDR1 and CDR2 (germline): LNHDA, SQIVND (reference sequence). CDR3 amino acids: CASSDAGTGGYEQYF. CDR3 coding DNA: TGTGCCAGTAGCGACGCCGGGACAGGGGGGTACGAGCAGTACTTC.

This clone was counted once. This chain connects TRBV2 to TRBJ2-1, with TRBD1 matching 7 bases. The CDR3 loop spans 16 amino acids. V shed 4 bases, J shed 2 bases, and the junction held 8 bases outside the gene matches. Per germline, CDR1 SNHLY and CDR2 FYNNEI. CDR3 protein: CASSAFSTGAYNEQFF. The CDR3 DNA reads as TGTGCCAGCAGTGCCTTCAGCACAGGGGCCTACAATGAGCAGTTCTTC.

This clone is a singleton in its sample. This rearrangement joins TRBV9 to TRBJ1-2, with 8 bases fitting TRBD1. Germline CDR1 SGDLS, CDR2 YYNGEE. The J segment lost 10 bases and the V segment lost 3 bases, leaving 5 bases of the junction unmatched. This CDR3 region has 12 residues. CDR3: CASSEAGGVYTF. The CDR3 coding sequence is TGTGCCAGCAGCGAGGCAGGGGGCGTCTACACCTTC.

The rearrangement uses TRBV5-1 and TRBJ2-2, with 10 positions matching TRBD2. The CDR3 loop spans 15 amino acids. CDR1 is SGHRS, CDR2 YFSETQ, per germline. The J segment lost 11 bases and the V segment lost 0 bases, leaving 7 bases of the junction unmatched. This CDR3 is CASSLGASGSGELFF. The CDR3 bases are TGCGCCAGCAGCTTGGGGGCTAGCGGGAGTGGAGAGCTGTTTTTT.

The chain recombines TRBV28 with TRBJ1-3; no definite D call. The CDR3 is 15 amino acids. Germline lookup yields CDR1 MDHEN and CDR2 SYDVKM. Trimming stripped 2 bases from V and 0 bases from J, with 8 bases between. CDR3: CASSLSPSSGNTIYF. The CDR3 DNA is TGTGCCAGCAGTTTAAGCCCGAGCTCTGGAAACACCATATATTTT.